This T cell receptor (beta chain) stems from a study of cytomegalovirus exposure and HLA in healthy donors. About this clone: Its antigen remains unidentified. Germline and junction disagree at one end, which may indicate a read error.

General observations from the study: Most TCR beta V segments were productive about 90% or about 30% of the time in an earlier analysis. Solely CMV serostatus was available to characterize immune exposure. TCR beta V- and J-gene trimming was later associated with a missense DCLRE1C variant.

PCR was performed using 60 Vbeta and 13 Jbeta primers. The protocol was immunoSEQ multiplex PCR, while the TCRdb copy is restricted to in-frame clones and leaves out a portion. The data show fewer than 200,000 clones, 70% to 80% seen once. All donors participated as healthy donors of bone marrow. CDR1 SGHTA and CDR2 FQGNSA come from the germline V gene. The CDR3 spans 17 residues. Input material: PBMCs. The TCR sequence derives from a female donor in good health and CMV-seronegative. The gene calls are TRBV7-2 and TRBJ2-6; 9 bases are a match to TRBD1. The CDR3 spells CASSLRGQGAGANGLTF. The CDR3 bases are TGTGCCAGCAGCTTAAGGGGACAGGGCGCTGGGGCCAACGGCCTGACTTTC.